This T cell receptor (beta chain) was retrieved from a study of graft-versus-host responses after intestinal transplantation. The wider study: Transplants given to recipients were multivisceral, liver-intestinal, or isolated intestinal. Induction using anti-thymocyte globulin, followed by tacrolimus and steroids for two to three years, was given to all recipients. The study, taken as a whole, reports: Patients with graft-donor T cell macrochimerism had high graft-versus-host to host-versus-graft clonal ratios in allografts. Early after transplant, HvG clones declined as circulating GvH clones peaked.

The CDR3 spans 15 residues. Between the trimmed V and J ends, which lost 8 bases and 0 bases, there was a span of 14 bases. Germline values: CDR1 MRHNA, CDR2 SNTAGT. Note on this clone: Its antigen is currently unknown.

Graft-derived tissue was subjected to processing to liberate intraepithelial and lamina propria lymphocytes. Some clones are missing from TCRdb's copy, which holds only in-frame ones; the method was immunoSEQ multiplex PCR. The sample carries 50,000 to 75,000 clones, about nine tenths recorded once. Sequenced here: ileum tissue, sampled approximately 370 days after transplant. The origin of this receptor is a human patient who received an intestinal transplant, so some T cells may come from the graft donor. The chain is built from TRBV6-4 and TRBJ1-3; D is possibly TRBD1 (5 bases). DNA of the CDR3: TGTGCCAGCGTTTTTGGGGGGAGCTCTGGAAACACCATATATTTT. This sequence encodes CASVFGGSSGNTIYF.